The source of this T cell receptor (beta chain) is a study of T-cell reconstitution after alpha-beta-depleted transplantation in children listed by TCRdb under 2016. About the investigation overall: Using TCR repertoire profiling, the study quantitatively followed how T-cell immune reconstitution unfolded in children after TCRalphabeta/CD19-depleted allogeneic hematopoietic cell transplantation. Results the study describes overall, beyond this receptor: Hyperexpanded clone frequencies declined over subsequent months; after one year, T-cell counts and TCRbeta diversity were mostly attributed to newly produced T cells. The high TCRbeta diversity at day 60 in some patients was ascribed to recipient T cells and intrathymic progenitors that had survived conditioning. The apparently early alphabetaT-cell count recovery about two months after transplant was reportedly dependent on only several hundred rapidly expanded clones derived from non-depleted graft cells.

Library preparation used PCR. Sequenced on an Illumina HiSeq 2500. Molecular barcoding was employed in the preparation of TCR libraries, with unique molecular identifiers being used to normalize TCRbeta repertoire quantification. TCRdb took the public reads, trimmed them with fastp at Q25, ran MiXCR for clone calling and kept in-frame beta chains. Merged by CDR3 protein, the rows form single entries marked with the most common genes and DNA. The sample includes about 980,000 distinct CDR3 sequences, with roughly 29% observed a single time. More than 25% of the sample is in the top ten clones. The treatment or condition tag for this specimen amounts to: allogeneic hematopoietic cell transplantation with graft depleted of TCRalphabeta T cells and CD19 B cells. TCRalphabeta/CD19-depleted allogeneic hematopoietic cell grafts were given to the transplant recipients, all of whom were children. The CDR3 runs 17 amino acids, cysteine and phenylalanine included. Solely the CDR3 DNA is kept, with 51 bases framed from the first base. The germline V gene gives CDR1 as SGHVS and CDR2 as FNYEAQ. V loses 0 bases, J loses 2 bases, and the germline ends lie 14 bases apart.

With regard to this clonotype: Its antigen is not yet known. The sample holds no much larger clone one base away, and base qualities are not on file.

The sequences come from PBMCs, mostly from graft donor cells, collected 360 days after TCRalphabeta/CD19-depleted stem cell transplant. This chain is built from TRBV7-6 and TRBJ2-1; possibly the D gene is TRBD2, per 6 matching bases. This receptor was identified in a boy in the first two years of life who had a stem cell transplant for SCID, so the T cells may come from the graft donor. Here is the DNA: TGTGCCAGCAGCTTAGCGGGGAGCGGGTTGACCTACAATGAGCAGTTCTTC. Its amino acids are CASSLAGSGLTYNEQFF.